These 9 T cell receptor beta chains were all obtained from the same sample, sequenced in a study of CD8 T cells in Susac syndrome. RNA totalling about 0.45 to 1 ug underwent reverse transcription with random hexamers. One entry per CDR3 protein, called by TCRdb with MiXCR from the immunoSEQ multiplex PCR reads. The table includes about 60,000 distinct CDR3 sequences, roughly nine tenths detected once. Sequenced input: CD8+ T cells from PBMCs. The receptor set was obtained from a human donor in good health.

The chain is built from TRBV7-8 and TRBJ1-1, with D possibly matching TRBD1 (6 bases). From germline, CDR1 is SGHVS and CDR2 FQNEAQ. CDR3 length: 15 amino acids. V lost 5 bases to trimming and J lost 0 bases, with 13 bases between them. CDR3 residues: CASSPRTAMNTEAFF. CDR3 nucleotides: TGTGCCAGCAGCCCCCGGACAGCGATGAACACTGAAGCTTTCTTT.

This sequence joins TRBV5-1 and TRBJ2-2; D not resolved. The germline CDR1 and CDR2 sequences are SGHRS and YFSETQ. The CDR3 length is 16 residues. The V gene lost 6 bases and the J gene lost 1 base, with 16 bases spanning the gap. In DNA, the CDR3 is TGCGCCAGCAACACCCCCCCAGGAGAGAACACCGGGGAGCTGTTTTTT. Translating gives CASNTPPGENTGELFF.

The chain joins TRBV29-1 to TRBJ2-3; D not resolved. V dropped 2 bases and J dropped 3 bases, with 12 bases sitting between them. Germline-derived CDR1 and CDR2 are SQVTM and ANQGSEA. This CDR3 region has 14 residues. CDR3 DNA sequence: TGCAGCGTTGAATTTGGGGTCGTGACAGATACGCAGTATTTT. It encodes CSVEFGVVTDTQYF.

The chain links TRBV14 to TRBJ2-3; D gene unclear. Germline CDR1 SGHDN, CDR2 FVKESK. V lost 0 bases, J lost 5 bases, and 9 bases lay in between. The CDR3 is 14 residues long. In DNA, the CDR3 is TGTGCCAGCAGCCAAGATCGAAGGGAAGATACGCAGTATTTT. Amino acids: CASSQDRREDTQYF.

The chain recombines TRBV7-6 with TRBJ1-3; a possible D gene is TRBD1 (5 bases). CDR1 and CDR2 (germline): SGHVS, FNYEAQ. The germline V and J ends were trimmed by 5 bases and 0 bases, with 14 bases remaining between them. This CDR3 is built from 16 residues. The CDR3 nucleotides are TGTGCCAGCAGCGAGTACGGCAGGGACTCTGGAAACACCATATATTTT. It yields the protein CASSEYGRDSGNTIYF.

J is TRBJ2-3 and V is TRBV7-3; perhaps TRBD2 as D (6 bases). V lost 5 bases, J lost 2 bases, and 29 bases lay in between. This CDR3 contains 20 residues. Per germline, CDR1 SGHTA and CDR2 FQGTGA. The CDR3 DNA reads TGTGCCAGCAGCCATACTAGCTCTTGGCCCCCTAAACATACCACAGATACGCAGTATTTT. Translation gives CASSHTSSWPPKHTTDTQYF.

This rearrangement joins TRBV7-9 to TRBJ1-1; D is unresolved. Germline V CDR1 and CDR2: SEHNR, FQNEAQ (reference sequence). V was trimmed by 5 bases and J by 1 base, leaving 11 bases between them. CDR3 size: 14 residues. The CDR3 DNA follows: TGTGCCAGCAGCCCCACAACGTCGAACACTGAAGCTTTCTTT. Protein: CASSPTTSNTEAFF.

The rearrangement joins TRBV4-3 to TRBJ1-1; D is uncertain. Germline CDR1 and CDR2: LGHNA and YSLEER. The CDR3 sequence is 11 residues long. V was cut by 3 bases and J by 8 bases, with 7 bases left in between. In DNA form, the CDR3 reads TGCGCCAGCAGCCAGGGCCTGGAAGCTTTCTTT. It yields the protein CASSQGLEAFF.

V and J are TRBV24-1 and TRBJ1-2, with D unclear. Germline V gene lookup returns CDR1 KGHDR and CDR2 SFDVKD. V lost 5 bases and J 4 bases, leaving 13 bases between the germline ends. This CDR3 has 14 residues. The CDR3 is CATSGSDPGYGYTF. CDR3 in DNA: TGTGCCACCAGTGGAAGTGACCCTGGCTATGGCTACACCTTC.